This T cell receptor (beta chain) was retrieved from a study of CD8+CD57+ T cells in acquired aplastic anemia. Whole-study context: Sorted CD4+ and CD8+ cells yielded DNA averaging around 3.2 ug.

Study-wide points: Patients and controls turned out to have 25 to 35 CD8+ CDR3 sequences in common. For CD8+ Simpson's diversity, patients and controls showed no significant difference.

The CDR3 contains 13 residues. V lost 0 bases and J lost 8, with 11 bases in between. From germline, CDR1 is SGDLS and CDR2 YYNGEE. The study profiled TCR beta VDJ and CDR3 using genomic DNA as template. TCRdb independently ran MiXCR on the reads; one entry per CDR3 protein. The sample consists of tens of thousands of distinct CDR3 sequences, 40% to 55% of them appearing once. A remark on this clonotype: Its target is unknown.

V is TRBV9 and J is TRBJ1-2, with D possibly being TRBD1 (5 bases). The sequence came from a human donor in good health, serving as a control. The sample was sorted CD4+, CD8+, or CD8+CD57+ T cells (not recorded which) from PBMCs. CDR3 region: CASSVEARGGYTF. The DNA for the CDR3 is TGTGCCAGCAGCGTAGAGGCGAGGGGAGGCTACACCTTC.